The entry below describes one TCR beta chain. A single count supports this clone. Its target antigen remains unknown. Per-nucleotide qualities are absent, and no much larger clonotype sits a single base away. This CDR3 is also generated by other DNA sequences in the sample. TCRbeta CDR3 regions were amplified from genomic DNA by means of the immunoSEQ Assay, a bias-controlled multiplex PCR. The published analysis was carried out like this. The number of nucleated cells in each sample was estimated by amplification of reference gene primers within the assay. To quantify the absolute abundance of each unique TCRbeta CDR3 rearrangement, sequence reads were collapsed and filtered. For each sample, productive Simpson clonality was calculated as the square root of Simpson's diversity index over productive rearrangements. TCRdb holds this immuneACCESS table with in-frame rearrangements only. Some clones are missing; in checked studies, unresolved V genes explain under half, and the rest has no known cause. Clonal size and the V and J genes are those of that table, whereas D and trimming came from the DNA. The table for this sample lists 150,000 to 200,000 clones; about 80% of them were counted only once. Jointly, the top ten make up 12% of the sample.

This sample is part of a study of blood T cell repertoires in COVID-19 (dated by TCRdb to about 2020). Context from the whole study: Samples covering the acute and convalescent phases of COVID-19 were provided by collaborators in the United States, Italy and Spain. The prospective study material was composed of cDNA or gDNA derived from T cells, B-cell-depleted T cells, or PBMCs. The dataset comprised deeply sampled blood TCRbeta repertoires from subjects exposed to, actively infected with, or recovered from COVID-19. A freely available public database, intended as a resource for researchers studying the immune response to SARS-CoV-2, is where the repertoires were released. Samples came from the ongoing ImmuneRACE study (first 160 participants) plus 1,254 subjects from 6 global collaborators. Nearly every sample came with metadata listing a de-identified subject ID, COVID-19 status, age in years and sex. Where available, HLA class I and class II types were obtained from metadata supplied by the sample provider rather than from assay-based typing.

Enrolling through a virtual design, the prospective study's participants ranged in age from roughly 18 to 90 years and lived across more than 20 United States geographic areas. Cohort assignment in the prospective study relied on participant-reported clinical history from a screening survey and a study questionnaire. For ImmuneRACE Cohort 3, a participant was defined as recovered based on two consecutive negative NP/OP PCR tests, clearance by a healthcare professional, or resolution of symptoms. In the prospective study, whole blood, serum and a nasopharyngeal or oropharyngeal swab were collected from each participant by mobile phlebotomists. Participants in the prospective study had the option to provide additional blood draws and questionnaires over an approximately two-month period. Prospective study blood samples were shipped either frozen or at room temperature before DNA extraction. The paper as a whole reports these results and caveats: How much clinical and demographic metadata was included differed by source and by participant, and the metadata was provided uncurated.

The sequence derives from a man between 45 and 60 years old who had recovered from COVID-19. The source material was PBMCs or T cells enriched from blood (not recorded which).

The DNA sequence is as follows: TGTGCCAGCTCACCATCAGACAGCCGGGGCTACACCTTC. It translates as CASSPSDSRGYTF. Rearrangement joined TRBV18 to TRBJ1-2; TRBD1 is possibly the D segment (5 matching bases). From the cysteine through the phenylalanine, the CDR3 covers 13 amino acids. The entry retains the CDR3 DNA only, 39 bases that are in frame from base 1. Cut back by 2 bases and 8 bases, the V and J ends lie 12 bases apart. CDR1 KGHSH and CDR2 LQKENI were looked up in the germline V gene.